This is a list of T cell receptor beta chains from one sample in a study of T-cell reconstitution after alpha-beta-depleted transplantation in children. TCRdb redid the calling of the PCR reads with MiXCR, one entry per CDR3 protein. This repertoire shows about 640,000 distinct CDR3 sequences, around 16% found once; its top ten account for 1.1%. Sequenced here: PBMCs from the stem cell graft donor, sampled from the stem cell graft. The receptors originated from a human donor who donated a stem cell graft to a child with acute myeloid leukemia. CDR3s leave out the opening cysteine and the closing phenylalanine or tryptophan. The order of the fields is CDR3 protein, CDR3 length, V gene.

AIRPGQGADEQF | 12 | TRBV10-3
ASSYNTDTQY | 10 | TRBV5-1
ASMKSSGANVLT | 12 | TRBV9
SVEVRARTEAF | 11 | TRBV29-1
AISESPGVGKISPQH | 15 | TRBV10-3
ASSGQVNYGYT | 11 | TRBV7-3
ASTSTGRYTDTQY | 13 | TRBV5-1
SARDLWGGLYNEQF | 14 | TRBV20-1
ASSFLGQGINEQF | 13 | TRBV28
SARDIGGYT | 9 | TRBV20-1
ASSDPGRRRF | 10 | TRBV6-4
SVVNGAAEAF | 10 | TRBV29-1
ASSLGGFRF | 9 | TRBV5-1
ASSSPSGETPSTDTQY | 16 | TRBV11-1
ASSVLAGGRPLSYNEQF | 17 | TRBV25-1
AWSHRSRTEAF | 11 | TRBV30
SARGVSLSSYEQY | 13 | TRBV20-1
ASSLARGPETQY | 12 | TRBV7-9
ASSPIGTGWGQPQH | 14 | TRBV6-1
SAKRSLGSGNTIY | 13 | TRBV20-1
ASSFSGALSYEQY | 13 | TRBV7-8
ASSHLQGQGTQY | 12 | TRBV6-2/TRBV6-3
ASSKLTGGNEQF | 12 | TRBV5-5
ATSDLTSGGGNEQF | 14 | TRBV24-1
ASSSLDHYGYT | 11 | TRBV7-2
SAADRGFFYEQY | 12 | TRBV20-1
ASSVEWGTEAF | 11 | TRBV9
ASSPPGPTDTEAF | 13 | TRBV5-1
SVPRDSSGANVLT | 13 | TRBV29-1
ASSLGVAAPQIQETQY | 16 | TRBV7-8
ASTGRDSYNEQF | 12 | TRBV25-1
ASSGSDSLFNEQF | 13 | TRBV7-2
ASSYRQGSLQPQH | 13 | TRBV6-5
SVASRTSGIQETQY | 14 | TRBV29-1
ASSLTTDEQF | 10 | TRBV6-2/TRBV6-3
ASRQELYQPQH | 11 | TRBV15
ASSLRQGSSPLH | 12 | TRBV7-2
ASSLLTHYEQY | 11 | TRBV27
AISESGYGILDEQY | 14 | TRBV10-3
ASSYSGQLSYEQY | 13 | TRBV6-5